The present entry profiles one T cell receptor beta chain with its context. Seattle-derived patients entered the study during active infection and were followed longitudinally. This sample was included in a study of blood T cell repertoires in COVID-19. Study in general: Both acute and convalescent COVID-19 samples were obtained from the United States, Italy and Spain. PBMCs, B-cell-depleted T cells, or T cells provided the cDNA or gDNA that made up the material.

V lost 1 base, J lost 0 bases, and 9 bases stayed unmatched. CDR3 size: 17 residues. Germline-derived CDR1 and CDR2 are SGHDT and YYEEEE. How the authors handled the data: Researchers report that nucleated cell counts were estimated from reference gene primer amplification. Sequencing was performed with immunoSEQ multiplex PCR; in TCRdb, only in-frame clones are kept and a portion is missing. The V and J calls and the clone size are those of that table, but D and trimming were determined from the DNA. The sample includes about 73,000 clones, roughly three quarters seen only once; the top ten take about 2.2%.

The chain is built from TRBV5-6 and TRBJ1-1, with 7 bases fitting TRBD1. Specimen: peripheral blood. The clonotype comes from a man between 65 and 85 years old with COVID-19, enrolled during active disease. CDR3 bases: TGTGCCAGCAGCTTGTTACCGGACAGGAGCCTGAACACTGAAGCTTTCTTT. Protein product: CASSLLPDRSLNTEAFF.